This TCR beta chain appears in the sequencing data of a study of T cells in localized non-small cell lung cancer. Only in-frame clones appear in the TCRdb table, and some are missing; sequencing was by immunoSEQ multiplex PCR. The top ten clones hold roughly 5% of a sample with around 5,600 clones, about 28% of them seen once. A remark on this clone: The antigen remains unidentified.

Study-level points and caveats: When the top 100 tumor clones were examined, a median about 60 of them also appeared in the adjacent lung, which was paired and uninvolved.

This clonotype originated in a female donor older than 55 with stage I lung adenocarcinoma. This material consisted of lung tumor tissue, taken before any cancer treatment.

CDR3 loop: CSASGVRFTGELFF. The CDR3 region has the DNA TGCAGCGCCTCGGGTGTCCGTTTCACCGGGGAGCTGTTTTTT. The rearrangement joins TRBV29-1 to TRBJ2-2; no clear D gene. Trimming pared 7 bases from V and 4 bases from J, leaving 16 bases between. This CDR3 has 14 amino acids. Germline V gene sequence: CDR1 SQVTM, CDR2 ANQGSEA.